This entry concerns a single T cell receptor (beta chain). The target antigen is unknown. Amplification used 60 Vbeta primers and 13 Jbeta primers. The data were produced by immunoSEQ multiplex PCR, yet TCRdb's version contains in-frame clones alone and is incomplete. The top ten clones hold approximately 3.2% of a sample with about 140,000 clones, 75% of them seen once. This sample stems from a study of cytomegalovirus exposure and HLA in healthy donors. Study-wide points: Cytomegalovirus association was assigned to approximately 160 TCR beta chains. Further analysis was carried out later, and it showed several of the most significant clusters appearing linked to common viral pathogens.

The specimen was PBMCs. The sequence was obtained from a middle-aged man in good health and CMV-seronegative.

CDR3 nucleotides: TGTGCCAGCAGTGAATTCTCTCTCTACGAGCAGTACTTC. It translates to CASSEFSLYEQYF. The chain carries TRBV25-1 and TRBJ2-7; D ambiguous. The CDR3 sequence is 13 residues long. The germline gives CDR1 MGHDK, CDR2 SYGVNS. V was shortened by 1 base and J by 3 bases, with 7 bases between the two germline ends.